These 18 T cell receptor beta chains originate from one sample sequenced in a study of blood T cell repertoires in COVID-19. The table came from immunoSEQ multiplex PCR; TCRdb's copy has only in-frame clones and leaves some out. Counted here are approximately 350,000 clones, around 86% occurring once; the ten biggest clones make up about 6.3%. The sequencing sample was made of peripheral blood. Receptors originate from a woman in her forties or fifties with COVID-19, enrolled during active disease.

This clone was detected once. The V gene is TRBV14, the J gene TRBJ2-5; D possibly corresponds to TRBD2 (5 bases). This CDR3 region has 15 residues. Germline values: CDR1 SGHDN, CDR2 FVKESK. Trimming left V 4 bases short and J 7 bases short, with 19 bases between. This chain's CDR3 is CASSPVGVTSGTQYF. The CDR3 DNA sequence: TGTGCCAGCAGCCCCGTCGGGGTAACCTCCGGGACCCAGTACTTC.

This chain uses TRBV5-1 with TRBJ1-2; TRBD1 agrees at 9 bases. Germline assignment: CDR1 SGHRS and CDR2 YFSETQ. The CDR3 runs to 17 residues. V dropped 1 base and J dropped 1; count of bases not matched to a gene: 8. The CDR3 loop reads CASSLTGQGPNNYGYTF. CDR3 DNA sequence: TGCGCCAGCAGCTTGACGGGACAGGGACCGAATAACTATGGCTACACCTTC.

The J gene is TRBJ1-1, the V gene TRBV18, with TRBD1 identical over 10 bases. With V trimmed by 5 bases and J by 6 bases, 6 bases remained unmatched. This CDR3 region has 14 residues. CDR1 and CDR2 from the germline V gene are KGHSH and LQKENI. This chain's CDR3 is CASSAGQGRSEAFF. For the CDR3, the DNA is TGTGCCAGCTCAGCGGGACAGGGGAGGTCTGAAGCTTTCTTT.

The J gene is TRBJ1-2, the V gene TRBV27, with TRBD1 as a possible D gene (6 bases). Between the trimmed V and J ends, which lost 6 bases and 4 bases, there was a span of 15 bases. Germline V gives CDR1 MNHEY, CDR2 SMNVEV (reference sequence). This CDR3 has 14 residues. The CDR3 nucleotides are TGTGCCAGCAGGGAACACAGGGTGGCCTATGGCTACACCTTC. It is translated as CASREHRVAYGYTF.

The chain employs TRBV7-9 and TRBJ2-1; 9 bases map to TRBD2. The CDR3 sequence is 16 residues long. V shed 5 bases, J shed 4 bases, and the junction held 9 bases outside the gene matches. Germline-derived CDR1 and CDR2 are SEHNR and FQNEAQ (reference sequence). The DNA of the CDR3 is TGTGCCAGCAGCAACACCCTTAGCGGGGGTTACAATGAGCAGTTCTTC. Protein: CASSNTLSGGYNEQFF.

This clone has ten or more counts. This rearrangement joins TRBV6-4 to TRBJ1-1; a weak D match, TRBD1 (6 bases). Germline CDR1 and CDR2: MRHNA and SNTAGT. V was cut by 7 bases and J by 1 base, with 13 bases left in between. The CDR3 runs to 14 residues. The CDR3 nucleotides read TGTGCCAGCACAAAGGGGGACGGGAACACTGAAGCTTTCTTT. It encodes CASTKGDGNTEAFF.

The chain carries TRBV18 and TRBJ1-1; a possible D gene is TRBD1 (5 bases). Trimming stripped 2 bases from V and 3 bases from J, with 13 bases between. Germline CDR1 and CDR2: KGHSH and LQKENI. The CDR3 sequence is 15 residues long. The chain's CDR3 is CASSPSGGGDTEAFF. The CDR3 region has the DNA TGTGCCAGCTCACCATCGGGCGGAGGGGACACTGAAGCTTTCTTT.

The chain joins TRBV6-1 to TRBJ2-3; tentatively, D is TRBD2 (6 bases). Trimming removed 2 bases at V and 7 bases at J, with 13 bases between. This CDR3 has 14 residues. CDR1 MNHNS and CDR2 SASEGT come from the germline V gene. The CDR3 protein is CASSERDSTYTQYF. As DNA, the CDR3 is TGTGCCAGCAGTGAAAGGGACTCGACCTATACGCAGTATTTT.

The chain has TRBV18 and TRBJ1-2, with a tentative D call TRBD1 (5 bases). Germline loops: CDR1 KGHSH, CDR2 LQKENI. V was shortened by 2 bases and J by 4 bases, with 8 bases between the two germline ends. The CDR3 length is 13 residues. Here the CDR3 DNA reads TGTGCCAGCTCACCAGGGGCATCCTATGGCTACACCTTC. Translation: CASSPGASYGYTF.

This sequence joins TRBV7-2 and TRBJ1-1; TRBD1 might be the D (5 bases). CDR3 size: 16 residues. V lost 3 bases and J lost 0, with 14 bases in between. CDR1 SGHTA and CDR2 FQGNSA come from the germline V gene. The CDR3 protein is CASSFQGWGVNTEAFF. The CDR3 region has the DNA TGTGCCAGCAGCTTCCAGGGTTGGGGGGTGAACACTGAAGCTTTCTTT.

The chain combines TRBV6-5 with TRBJ2-7; TRBD1 agrees at 7 bases. The ends lost 7 bases at V and 2 bases at J; junction bases unmatched: 2. Germline V gene lookup returns CDR1 MNHEY and CDR2 SVGAGI. The CDR3 has 12 amino acids. As DNA, the CDR3 is TGTGCCAGCAACAGGGGAGCCTACGAGCAGTACTTC. It is translated as CASNRGAYEQYF.

The rearrangement uses TRBV3-1 (or the pseudogene TRBV3-2) and TRBJ1-2, with D perhaps matching TRBD1 (5 bases). There are 16 residues in the CDR3. CDR1 LGHDT and CDR2 YNNKEL come from the germline V gene (reference sequence). Trimming took off 6 bases at V and 4 bases at J, with 21 bases between the two ends. The CDR3 DNA reads as TGTGCCAGCAGTCCAGCTCTTCGGGGGGAGATCTATGGCTACACCTTC. Its protein is CASSPALRGEIYGYTF.

In its sample, this clone was seen once. The chain uses TRBV19 and TRBJ2-1, with 10 bases lining up with TRBD2. The V gene end was trimmed by 3 bases and the J gene end by 7 bases; junction bases not matched to a gene: 15. This CDR3 spans 18 amino acids. CDR1 is LNHDA, CDR2 SQIVND, per germline (reference sequence). The CDR3 coding sequence is TGTGCCAGTAGTATCCGCCCCACAACAGCGGGAGGGCTGAATGAGCAGTTCTTC. Amino acids: CASSIRPTTAGGLNEQFF.

J is TRBJ2-5 and V is TRBV7-8, with 11 bases that match TRBD2. This CDR3 has 17 residues. CDR1 and CDR2 from the germline V gene are SGHVS and FQNEAQ. The ends lost 1 base at V and 0 bases at J; junction bases unmatched: 4. CDR3 DNA: TGTGCCAGCAGCTTAGTTAGCGGGAGGGGGGACCAAGAGACCCAGTACTTC. Its translation is CASSLVSGRGDQETQYF.

V and J are TRBV6-6 and TRBJ1-2, with 9 bases that match TRBD1. The germline CDR1 and CDR2 sequences are MNHNY and SVGAGI (reference sequence). With V trimmed by 4 bases and J by 0 bases, 6 bases remained unmatched. The CDR3 sequence is 16 residues long. The chain's CDR3 is CASSSRGTGSNYGYTF. CDR3 DNA sequence: TGTGCCAGCAGTTCCAGAGGGACAGGGTCTAACTATGGCTACACCTTC.

This clone was recorded once. The V call is TRBV12-3 or TRBV12-4, the J call TRBJ1-1; D unclear. The CDR3 runs to 12 residues. The V gene lost 5 bases and the J gene lost 11 bases, with 15 bases spanning the gap. Here the CDR3 reads CASSIMDSQAFF. The DNA for the CDR3 is TGTGCCAGCAGTATTATGGACTCCCAGGCTTTCTTT.

This clone was detected a few times. V and J are TRBV4-1 and TRBJ2-3, with D maybe TRBD2 (6 bases). Germline CDR1 is MGHRA and CDR2 is YSYEKL. This CDR3 region has 16 residues. The ends were cut back, 1 base at V and 8 bases at J, with 19 bases in the middle. The CDR3 is CASSQGLARETRTQYF. The CDR3 coding sequence is TGCGCCAGCAGCCAAGGGCTAGCGAGGGAGACACGTACGCAGTATTTT.

The chain links TRBV7-2 to TRBJ2-1; 7 bases align to TRBD2. CDR3 length: 15 residues. Germline V gives CDR1 SGHTA, CDR2 FQGNSA. The V gene end was trimmed by 0 bases and the J gene end by 8 bases; junction bases not matched to a gene: 7. The CDR3 nucleotides read TGTGCCAGCAGCTTAGCGGGGCGGGAGTTCGATGAGCAGTTCTTC. Translating gives CASSLAGREFDEQFF.